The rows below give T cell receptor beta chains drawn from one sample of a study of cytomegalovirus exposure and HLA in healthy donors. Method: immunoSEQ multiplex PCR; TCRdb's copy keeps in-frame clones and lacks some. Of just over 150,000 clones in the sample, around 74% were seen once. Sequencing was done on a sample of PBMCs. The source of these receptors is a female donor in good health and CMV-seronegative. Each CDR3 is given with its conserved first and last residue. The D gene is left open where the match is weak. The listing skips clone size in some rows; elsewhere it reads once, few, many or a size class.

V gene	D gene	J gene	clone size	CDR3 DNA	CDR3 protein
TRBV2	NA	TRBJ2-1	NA	TGTGCCAGCAGTGAGGGGAACAGGTATGGGGAGTTCTTC	CASSEGNRYGEFF
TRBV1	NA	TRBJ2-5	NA	TGCACCAGCAGCCAACCCAGGGGGAGAGAGACCCAGTACTTC	CTSSQPRGRETQYF
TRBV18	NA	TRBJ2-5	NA	TGTGCCAGCTCCCTGCAGGGGGAGACCCAGTACTTC	CASSLQGETQYF
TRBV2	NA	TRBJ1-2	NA	TGTGCCAGCTCCCGATATAGCGGGGAGCGGTATGGCTACACCTTC	CASSRYSGERYGYTF
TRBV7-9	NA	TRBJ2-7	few	TGTGCCAGCAGTATCTTTCGGGACGAGCAGTACTTC	CASSIFRDEQYF
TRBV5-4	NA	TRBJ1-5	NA	TGTGCCAGCAGCGCCGGCAGGGATCAGCCCCAGCATTTT	CASSAGRDQPQHF
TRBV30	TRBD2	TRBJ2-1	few	TGTGCCTGGAGTGTACGCAGGCACCTTAGCGGGGGGCACATGATGGCGCCCTACAATGAGCAGTTCTTC	CAWSVRRHLSGGHMMAPYNEQFF
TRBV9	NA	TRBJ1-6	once	TGTGCCAGCAGCCCTAGTGCTGGGTCCTATAATTCACCCCTCCACTTT	CASSPSAGSYNSPLHF
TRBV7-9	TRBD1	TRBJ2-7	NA	TGTGCCAGCTCGACAGGGAGATCCTCCTACGAGCAGTACTTC	CASSTGRSSYEQYF
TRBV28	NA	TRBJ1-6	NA	TGTGCTACCTATACTTCTCCAGGCGCTTATAATTCACCCCTCCACTTT	CATYTSPGAYNSPLHF
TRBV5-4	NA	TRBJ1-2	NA	TGTGCCAGCAGCCGAGCACAGGAGATCTATGGCTACACCTTC	CASSRAQEIYGYTF
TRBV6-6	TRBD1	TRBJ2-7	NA	TGTGCCAGCAGTTACCCTACAGGGGACTACGAGCAGTACTTC	CASSYPTGDYEQYF
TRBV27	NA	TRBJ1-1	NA	TGTGCCAGCAGTTCCCAAAGGGGGGGGACTGAAGCTTTCTTT	CASSSQRGGTEAFF
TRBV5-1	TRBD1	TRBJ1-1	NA	TGCGCCAGCAGCTCGGCCGGGACAGGGGGGAAAGGCACTGAAGCTTTCTTT	CASSSAGTGGKGTEAFF
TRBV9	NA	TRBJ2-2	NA	TGTGCCAGCAGCCTCCCCGTCACCGGGGAGCTGTTTTTT	CASSLPVTGELFF
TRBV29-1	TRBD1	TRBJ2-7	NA	TGCAGCGTTGGACAGGGTTTCTACGAGCAGTACTTC	CSVGQGFYEQYF
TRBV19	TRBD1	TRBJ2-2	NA	TGTGCCAGTAGTACCGGGACAGGGGACGACACCGGGGAGCTGTTTTTT	CASSTGTGDDTGELFF
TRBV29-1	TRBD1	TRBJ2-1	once	TGCAGCGTTACGCCGCGGGACAGGGGAGGACTAGGGGGGAATGAGCAGTTCTTC	CSVTPRDRGGLGGNEQFF
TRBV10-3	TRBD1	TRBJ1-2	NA	TGTGCCATCAGTGAACCGGGACAGGGGATAGGGGGCTACACCTTC	CAISEPGQGIGGYTF
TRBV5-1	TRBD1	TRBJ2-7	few	TGCGCCAGCAGCTTGGCCCGGGACAGGGGGTTCTACGAGCAGTACTTC	CASSLARDRGFYEQYF
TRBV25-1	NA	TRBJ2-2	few	TGTGCCAGCAGTGAAGATACAGGGAGGGGCGGGGAGCTGTTTTTT	CASSEDTGRGGELFF
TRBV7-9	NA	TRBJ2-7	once	TGTGCCAGCAGCCCCGTATTGTCCGAGCAGTACTTC	CASSPVLSEQYF
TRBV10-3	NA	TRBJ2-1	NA	TGTGCCATCAGTGGTCTTAATGAGCAGTTCTTC	CAISGLNEQFF
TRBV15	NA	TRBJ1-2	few	TGTGCCACCAGCAGAGGCAGCGCTAACTATGGCTACACCTTC	CATSRGSANYGYTF
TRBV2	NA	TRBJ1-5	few	TGTGCCAGCAGTCAACAGGATAGCAATCAGCCCCAGCATTTT	CASSQQDSNQPQHF
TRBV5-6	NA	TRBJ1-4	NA	TGTGCCAGCAGCTTGGGGGTACAGTATAATGAAAAACTGTTTTTT	CASSLGVQYNEKLFF
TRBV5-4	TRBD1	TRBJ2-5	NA	TGTGCCAGCAGCTTGTCTACAGGGGGAAGGCGAGAGCAGTACTTC	CASSLSTGGRREQYF
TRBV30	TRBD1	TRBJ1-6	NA	TGTGCCTGTTGGAGGACAGGTACTAATTCACCCCTCCACTTT	CACWRTGTNSPLHF
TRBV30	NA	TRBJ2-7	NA	TGTGCCTGCCCGGGTGGGGCCCCCTCCTACGAGCAGTACTTC	CACPGGAPSYEQYF
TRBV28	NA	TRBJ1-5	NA	TGTGCCAGCAGTTTAGGAGACCACCGCAATCAGCCCCAGCATTTT	CASSLGDHRNQPQHF
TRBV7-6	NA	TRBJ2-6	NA	TGTGCCAGCAGTTTGGGTCGGACACACCCCAACGTCCTGACTTTC	CASSLGRTHPNVLTF
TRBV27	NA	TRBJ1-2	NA	TGTGCCAGCAGTTACAGGGAGGGGTATGGCTACACCTTC	CASSYREGYGYTF
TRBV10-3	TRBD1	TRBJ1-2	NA	TGTGCCATCAGGTGGGACAGGGAGGGCTATGGCTACACCTTC	CAIRWDREGYGYTF
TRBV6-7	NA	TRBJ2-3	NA	TGTGCCAGCAGTCAGGGCCCTAGTGTCACAGATACGCAGTATTTT	CASSQGPSVTDTQYF
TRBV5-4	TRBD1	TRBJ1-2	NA	TGTGCCAGCAGCTTGATAACAGGGGGCACTACTAACTATGGCTACACCTTC	CASSLITGGTTNYGYTF
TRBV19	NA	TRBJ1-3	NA	TGTGCCAGTAGTATCGGGAGCTCAGGAAACACCATATATTTT	CASSIGSSGNTIYF
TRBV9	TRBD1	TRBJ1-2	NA	TGTGCCAGCAGCTCGAGCCAGGGGGCCTACTATGGCTACACCTTC	CASSSSQGAYYGYTF
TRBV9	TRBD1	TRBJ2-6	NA	TGTGCCAAGAGCAGGGGGCGAGTTCCTGGGGCCAACGTCCTGACTTTC	CAKSRGRVPGANVLTF
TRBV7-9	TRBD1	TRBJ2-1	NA	TGTGCCAGCAGCGACCGACAGGGCGTATTGGAGGATGAGCAGTTCTTC	CASSDRQGVLEDEQFF
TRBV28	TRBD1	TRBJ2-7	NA	TGTGCCAGCAGTCGCTACTCGGGACAGAGCTGGGCGTACGAGCGGTACTTC	CASSRYSGQSWAYERYF